This T cell receptor (beta chain) is from a study of T cells in localized non-small cell lung cancer. Study results and limitations: Uninvolved neighboring lung showed the greatest T cell clonality, exceeding tumor. Out of the top 100 tumor clones, a median roughly 52 were seen in adjacent lung.

On this clone: Its matching antigen is unknown.

Profiling relied on immunoSEQ multiplex PCR, and the TCRdb table lists in-frame clones only, not all of them. The sample shows 40,000 to 65,000 clones, roughly 88% of them seen only once. V shed 0 bases, J shed 6 bases, and the junction held 3 bases outside the gene matches. The CDR3 totals 14 residues. The V gene's germline CDR1 is SGHNT and CDR2 YYREEE (reference sequence). The rearrangement joins TRBV5-4 to TRBJ2-7, with 10 positions matching TRBD2. The material sequenced was peripheral blood mononuclear cells, taken before any cancer treatment. This clonotype originated in a man between 35 and 75 years old with stage III lung adenocarcinoma. The CDR3 region is CASSLELAGSEQYF. The CDR3 region has the DNA TGTGCCAGCAGCTTGGAACTAGCGGGAAGCGAGCAGTACTTC.